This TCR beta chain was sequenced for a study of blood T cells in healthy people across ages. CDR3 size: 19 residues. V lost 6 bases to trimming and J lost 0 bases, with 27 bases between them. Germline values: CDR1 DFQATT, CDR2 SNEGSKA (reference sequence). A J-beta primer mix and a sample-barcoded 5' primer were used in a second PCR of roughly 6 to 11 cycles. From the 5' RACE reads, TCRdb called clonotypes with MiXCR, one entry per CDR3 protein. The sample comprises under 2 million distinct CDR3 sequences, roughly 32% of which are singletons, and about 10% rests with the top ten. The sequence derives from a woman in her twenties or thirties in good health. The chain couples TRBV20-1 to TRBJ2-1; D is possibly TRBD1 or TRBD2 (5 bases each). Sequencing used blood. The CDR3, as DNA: TGCAGTGCAAAAGACCGGGACGGATTTGCCTTTAGCTCCTACAATGAGCAGTTCTTC. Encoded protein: CSAKDRDGFAFSSYNEQFF.